The following is a T cell receptor (beta chain) sequence with its context. The target of this receptor is not known. Base qualities are missing; no much larger clone stands one base away. The data derive from a study of cytomegalovirus exposure and HLA in healthy donors (dated by TCRdb to the late 2010s). In the study overall: An earlier analysis of several hundred of the donors reported roughly 300 Gb of sequence data and roughly 110 million unique TCR beta sequences from approximately 180 million T cells. Donor age, sex, ethnicity and CMV serostatus were collected together with the repertoire data. The study combined high-throughput TCR immunosequencing, statistical association of individual TCRs with disease status, and machine learning to predict cytomegalovirus infection status. To study patterns of TCR occurrence, a later analysis re-analyzed previously published TCR beta repertoires from around 700 donors and added high-resolution HLA genotyping. The study was designed to test whether signatures of past pathogen exposure could be identified by cataloging public T cell receptors. A separate validation cohort of more than 100 different subjects was used in addition to the roughly 670-subject first cohort. About five DR-DQ haplotypes were treated as single units for association and clustering because of strong linkage in the cohort. Genome-wide SNP genotypes for about three fifths of the roughly 700 donors were used in a later genetic analysis, which treated that subset as a discovery cohort. Using immunosequencing, the study profiled T cell repertoires from some 670 subjects and related those repertoires to cytomegalovirus serostatus. All discovery cohort repertoires had been generated on a single sequencing platform. The number of donors typed differed by locus, with roughly 629-640 for A, B, C, DRB1 and DQB1, 522 for DQA1, over 600 for DPA1, and over 400 for DPB1. Among the roughly 430 genotyped donors, approximately 82% belonged to the genetic ancestry cluster associated with self-reported Caucasian donors. HLA typing included class I and class II loci at four-digit resolution. Approximately 310 gigabases of sequencing data and approximately 91 million unique TCR sequences made up an early release that covered fewer than 650 HLA-typed donors. In an earlier analysis of around 540 of the donors, high-throughput TCR beta sequencing was used to judge whether each TCR beta V gene segment behaved as functional or pseudogenic. In the later analysis, no new phenotypic data were used to find candidate immune exposures; instead, reliance was placed on TCR beta sequences and their occurrence across donors. Among 300 to 500 genotyped donors of the cohort, an average of around 240,000 unique TCR beta nucleotide sequences was sequenced per donor, of which approximately 19% were non-productive.

Libraries were made using the immunoSEQ multiplex PCR assay. A mixture of 60 forward primers for TCR Vbeta segments and 13 reverse primers for TCR Jbeta segments was used in the multiplex PCR. Amplification of the CDR3 region of rearranged TCR beta genes was performed with a multiplex PCR assay on genomic DNA. Amplified TCR beta libraries were sequenced as 87-base-pair reads on the Illumina HiSeq System. For the original study's pipeline: Across the roughly 640 repertoires, a later analysis counted 75 million to 90 million unique TCR beta chains, around 10 million of which were shared by at least two donors. Raw reads were error-corrected and collapsed into unique sequences by a nearest-neighbor algorithm in which closely related sequences were merged to remove PCR and sequencing errors. Alignment of CDR3 sequences to IMGT reference sequences was used to assign V, D and J gene segments. For a sequence to be retained, at least a six-nucleotide match to both a V gene segment and a J gene segment was required. A rearrangement was called productive if the CDR3 had no stop codons and remained in frame with V and J, and every other rearrangement was called non-productive. Following IMGT convention, CDR3 was defined as the stretch from the second conserved V-encoded cysteine up to the conserved J-encoded phenylalanine. The earlier analysis of some 580 of the donors excluded any sequence lacking an unambiguous match to a single V gene segment. In an earlier analysis of 587 of the donors, V segments were called functional above 56.7% productive rearrangements and were called segregating when the between-donor standard deviation exceeded 5%. A statistical classification framework was built for diagnosing cytomegalovirus status from the catalog of TCR beta chain sequences. A later analysis assigned V and J genes by comparing TCR nucleotide sequences with IMGT/GENE-DB human TR gene sequences. The TCRdist pipeline was used in a later analysis to assign CDR3 sequences and most-parsimonious VDJ recombination scenarios. In a later analysis, each TCR beta chain was defined by its CDR3 amino acid sequence together with its V-gene family, and reads lacking a unique V-gene family were excluded. A later analysis removed roughly 590 highly shared, low-generation-probability nucleotide sequences to deal with suspected cross-contamination and a sequencing artifact. For each public chain, a later analysis derived a clonal expansion index from normalized ranks of inferred template counts within each repertoire. In a later analysis, generation probabilities were computed using a VDJ recombination model fitted to out-of-frame rearrangements, and the results were checked against IGoR. In a later analysis, hypergeometric tests were used to score TCR-TCR, TCR-HLA and TCR-CMV co-occurrence, with a repertoire-size bias correction applied to TCR pairs. False discovery rates were estimated in a later analysis by permuting HLA or CMV assignments 20 times. In a later analysis, co-occurring TCRs were grouped with DBSCAN, and TCRdist sequence similarity was added when clustering was performed within HLA-allele-positive subsets. For co-occurrence clustering, repertoires with fewer than 30,000 or more than 120,000 public chains were excluded, along with four or five repertoires with anomalous nucleotide sharing. This immuneACCESS table, as held by TCRdb, lists in-frame sequences with V and J called but not all clones. Of the missing ones, under half trace to an unresolved V gene in checked studies; the others have no known cause. V, J and clone size were drawn from that table, and D and trimming were deduced from the DNA. Recorded for this sample are 150,000 to 200,000 clones; 80% of them occurred a single time. Roughly 6.2% of the sample is in the top ten clones.

General study outcomes and caveats: A cluster of highly shared sequence variants was judged likely to represent a technical artifact of the sequencing pipeline. A total of fewer than 200 TCR beta chains were listed by the study as associated with cytomegalovirus. Most CMV-associated TCR beta chains appeared to be HLA-restricted in a later analysis, and the HLA associations seemed to be driven largely by CMV exposure. A later genetic analysis associated a missense DCLRE1C variant with V-gene and J-gene trimming of TCR beta chains, and an independent cohort replicated the association. In a later analysis, HLA-associated TCR beta chains showed more clonal expansion and lower generation probabilities than non-associated chains that were equally common. In vitro tests confirmed that a few of the cytomegalovirus-associated TCR beta chains recognize cytomegalovirus antigens. A further reported finding was that TCR beta sequences accurately predicted the HLA-A and HLA-B alleles for most subjects in the first cohort. At a false discovery rate of 0.05, a later analysis linked under 20,000 TCR beta sequences to specific HLA alleles. Strong co-occurrence of HLA alleles, especially DR and DQ, made assigning TCR associations to individual alleles difficult. Immune exposure information for the cohort was limited to CMV serostatus. A later genetic analysis reported fewer N-insertions in productive TCRs among donors in an Asian-associated ancestry cluster than the roughly 690-donor mean. Linkage disequilibrium might explain the correlated functional status among segregating V segments, but an unknown experimental factor could not be ruled out. Cytomegalovirus status was reported to be diagnosed by the classifier with high specificity and sensitivity in both the original and validation cohorts. The earlier analysis of some 540 of the donors excluded some 16 rarely observed V segments, including chromosome 9 orphons, because counts were too low. Across donors, most TCR sequences were observed very rarely, whereas some public TCRs were present in many individuals. An earlier analysis of approximately 540 of the donors showed that most TCR beta V segments appeared in productive rearrangements either about 90% or about 30% of the time, which broadly matched IMGT annotations. According to a later analysis, parvovirus B19, influenza, CMV and Epstein-Barr virus appeared linked to several top co-occurrence clusters. Roughly uniform sequencing depth across donors was assumed in presence/absence analyses, although this assumption may not hold. The authors suggested that the approach could potentially be generalized to other disease states and immunological phenotypes. The cohort was sequenced for TCR beta chains only, and without alpha or paired-chain data the features that could be detected were limited. Because some donors lacked HLA typing at each locus, the association tests relied only on the typed subset. The 87-base-pair reads could not distinguish some IMGT-functional V segments, including TRBV6-2 and TRBV6-3, so those segments were excluded. In a later analysis, TCR association rates were found to vary across HLA loci, with the most associated TCRs seen for DRB1 alleles and the fewest for HLA-C alleles.

CDR3 length: 15 amino acids, cysteine to phenylalanine. Left in the record is the CDR3 DNA by itself, 45 bases read in frame from the first base. CDR1 and CDR2 are drawn from the germline V gene (reference sequence): GTSNPN, SVGIG. A distance of 19 bases separates the germline ends of V and J, which lose 4 bases and 9 bases respectively. The cohort was made up of 500 to 800 healthy bone marrow donors. At the time of sampling, every cohort member was nominally healthy, though immune exposures that went unrecorded were likely present. The donor tested CMV seropositive and was one of the 289 seropositive cohort members. A peripheral blood sample was collected from each donor, and TCR beta sequencing was performed on peripheral blood mononuclear cells. The Qiagen DNeasy Blood Extraction Kit was used to extract genomic DNA from the blood cell samples.

The receptor's source is a male donor in good health and CMV-seropositive. Sequencing used PBMCs. The chain is made from TRBV30 and TRBJ2-6, with a tentative D gene TRBD1 over 5 matching bases. The CDR3 has the sequence CAWTPQGRWVNVLTF. Here is the DNA: TGTGCCTGGACCCCCCAGGGAAGGTGGGTCAACGTCCTGACTTTC.